The source of this T cell receptor beta chain is a study of T cells in Graves' hyperthyroidism and ophthalmopathy. Exclusion of patients followed from uncontrolled infection, other autoimmune disease, pregnancy or lactation. The CDR3 totals 13 residues. V lost 6 bases to trimming and J lost 7 bases, with 13 bases between them. Amplified regions were TCR beta CDR3 sequences from RNA transcripts. Researchers ran a first-round RT-PCR on the TCR CDR3 using the HTBI primer set. Each CDR3 protein is one row after TCRdb ran MiXCR on the multiplex PCR reads. This repertoire shows some 580,000 distinct CDR3 sequences, roughly 15% found once; its top ten account for roughly 3.4%. At least ten counts were recorded for this clonotype. What it recognizes is unknown. Study-level points and caveats: Ophthalmopathy onset followed model prediction by a median around 6.9 months. Ophthalmopathy was separated from stable hyperthyroidism by a 13 V-J model. Blood also showed most of the thyroid clonotypes that were expanded above 0.001.

This chain connects TRBV12-3 or TRBV12-4 to TRBJ1-5; D not resolved. The TCR sequence derives from a woman aged 40-49 years with Graves' ophthalmopathy. Material: blood. Here the CDR3 reads CASSSGFFQPQHF. DNA of the CDR3: TGTGCCAGCAGCAGTGGATTCTTCCAGCCCCAGCATTTT.